This is a list of T cell receptor beta chains from one sample in a study of cytomegalovirus exposure and HLA in healthy donors. Sequencing used immunoSEQ multiplex PCR; TCRdb keeps in-frame clones, though not all of them. This sample's table reports around 100,000 clones. The sample was PBMCs. These receptors originate from a man aged 50 to 59 in good health and CMV-seronegative. Each CDR3 is given with its conserved first and last residue. The D gene is left open where the match is weak.

J | V | D | DNA | CDR3
TRBJ1-6 | TRBV5-6 | TRBD1 | TGTGCCAGCAGCTTGGGACAGGGGAATTCACCCCTCCACTTT | CASSLGQGNSPLHF
TRBJ1-1 | TRBV5-1 | TRBD1 | TGCGCCAGCAGGCCTACAGGGGGCTCCTCGCGTAACACTGAAGCTTTCTTT | CASRPTGGSSRNTEAFF
TRBJ2-1 | TRBV12-2 | . | TGTGCAAGTCGTAAACCCTACGGGACATCCAATGAGCAGTTCTTC | CASRKPYGTSNEQFF
TRBJ1-1 | TRBV6-5 | TRBD1 | TGTGCCAGCAGTTATTCCGGGACAGGGATCACTGAAGCTTTCTTT | CASSYSGTGITEAFF
TRBJ1-1 | TRBV25-1 | TRBD1 | TGTGCCAGCAGACAGGGGTCCGTTGGGACTGAAGCTTTCTTT | CASRQGSVGTEAFF
TRBJ2-1 | TRBV7-9 | TRBD2 | TGTGCCAGCAGCTTACTTAGCGGGGCCAATGAGCAGTTCTTC | CASSLLSGANEQFF
TRBJ2-7 | TRBV7-6 | . | TGTGCCAGCAGCTTAGGGGTCACCGGGAACTACGAGCAGCACTTC | CASSLGVTGNYEQHF
TRBJ2-2 | TRBV7-3 | TRBD1 | TGTGCCAGCAGCTACAGGGGAGACACCGGGGAGCTGTTTTTT | CASSYRGDTGELFF
TRBJ1-1 | TRBV18 | . | TGTGCCAGCCGACAGGACACTGAAGCTTTCTTT | CASRQDTEAFF
TRBJ1-1 | TRBV7-9 | . | TGTGCCAGCAGCTTACCTAATATGGCTGAAGCTTTCTTT | CASSLPNMAEAFF
TRBJ2-1 | TRBV7-9 | . | TGTGCCAGCAGCTCCTCACGGAGCTTTGACAATGAGCAGTTCTTC | CASSSSRSFDNEQFF
TRBJ2-1 | TRBV14 | . | TGTGCCAGCAGCCAACCCAGGGGTAGCTCCTACAATGAGCAGTTCTTC | CASSQPRGSSYNEQFF
TRBJ2-1 | TRBV6-1 | TRBD2 | TGTGCCAGCAGTGGACTAGCGGGAGTAGCTTTGGGTAATGAGCAGTTCTTC | CASSGLAGVALGNEQFF
TRBJ1-6 | TRBV6-5 | . | TGTGCCAGCAGTTCAACCATCCAGAGGTACTCACCCCTCCACTTT | CASSSTIQRYSPLHF
TRBJ2-7 | TRBV18 | TRBD2 | TGTGCCAGCTCGCCGACTAGCGGGGGGGCCTACGAGCAGTACTTC | CASSPTSGGAYEQYF
TRBJ1-6 | TRBV7-9 | TRBD1 | TGTGCCAGCAGCCCAAACACAGGGGAAGGATCACCCCTCCACTTT | CASSPNTGEGSPLHF
TRBJ2-7 | TRBV5-4 | TRBD1 | TGTGCCAGCAGCGTTCTGGGACAGGCGGTAGGGTACGAGCAGTACTTC | CASSVLGQAVGYEQYF
TRBJ1-1 | TRBV5-1 | TRBD1 | TGCGCCAGCAACTTGGGACAGGGGCACGCTGAAGCTTTCTTT | CASNLGQGHAEAFF
TRBJ1-2 | TRBV7-2 | TRBD1 | TGTGCCAGCAGCACCGGACAGGGCTATGGCTACACCTTC | CASSTGQGYGYTF
TRBJ2-6 | TRBV7-2 | TRBD1 | TGTGCCAGCAGCCAGTACAGGGGCCCCTCTACTACTGGGGCCAACGTCCTGACTTTC | CASSQYRGPSTTGANVLTF
TRBJ2-7 | TRBV18 | TRBD1 | TGTGCCAGCTCACTCGACAGGGGGCTTGACGAGCAGTACTTC | CASSLDRGLDEQYF
TRBJ2-3 | TRBV6-5 | . | TGTGCCAGCAGTTACAACCCTCGTGCAGGCACAGATACGCAGTATTTT | CASSYNPRAGTDTQYF
TRBJ1-1 | TRBV5-1 | . | TGCGCCAGCAGCTTAAATGGGGCACGGACTGAAGCTTTCTTT | CASSLNGARTEAFF
TRBJ2-7 | TRBV7-6 | . | TGTGCCAGCAGCTTAGCAGGACTTTCCTACGAGCAGTACTTC | CASSLAGLSYEQYF
TRBJ2-2 | TRBV7-9 | . | TGTGCCAGCAGCGAAACGGGGATCGTGAACACCGGGGAGCTGTTTTTT | CASSETGIVNTGELFF
TRBJ1-6 | TRBV9 | TRBD1 | TGTGCCAGCAGCGTAGATCCAGGGGGGCAGTCACCCCTCCACTTT | CASSVDPGGQSPLHF
TRBJ1-5 | TRBV9 | TRBD1 | TGTGCCAGCAGCGTAGAAGGGGGCGTCCAGCCCCAGCATTTT | CASSVEGGVQPQHF
TRBJ1-1 | TRBV4-3 | . | TGCGCCGGCAGCCAACGGGGTCGGGGGGTATCGAACACTGAAGCTTTCTTT | CAGSQRGRGVSNTEAFF
TRBJ2-5 | TRBV18 | . | TGTGCCAGCTCACCAAACTCATGGCAGGGTGAGACCCAGTACTTC | CASSPNSWQGETQYF
TRBJ2-7 | TRBV6-1 | TRBD2 | TGTGCCAGCAGCGACCCTAGCGGGGGCTCCTACGAGCAGTACTTC | CASSDPSGGSYEQYF
TRBJ2-7 | TRBV4-3 | . | TGCGCCAGCAGCCGAGGGTACAGGGATTCCTGGGAGCAGTACTTC | CASSRGYRDSWEQYF
TRBJ1-1 | TRBV19 | . | TGTGCCAGTAGTACTGGAGCTACGAACACTGAAGCTTTCTTT | CASSTGATNTEAFF
TRBJ2-1 | TRBV7-3 | TRBD2 | TGTGCCAGCAGCTTACTAGCGGGATCCTACAATGAGCAGTTCTTC | CASSLLAGSYNEQFF
TRBJ2-2 | TRBV2 | . | TGTGCCAGCAGCCTAAACACCGGGGAGCTGTTTTTT | CASSLNTGELFF
TRBJ1-2 | TRBV15 | . | TGTGCCACCAGCGGGAGGGGTACGAAAGACTATGGCTACACCTTC | CATSGRGTKDYGYTF
TRBJ2-1 | TRBV6-6 | TRBD2 | TGTGCCAGCAGGGGAGGGAACAATGAGCAGTTCTTC | CASRGGNNEQFF
TRBJ2-7 | TRBV6-1 | TRBD2 | TGTGCCAGCAGTGAAAGGACTAGCGGGTGGTACGAGCAGTACTTC | CASSERTSGWYEQYF
TRBJ2-7 | TRBV4-1 | TRBD2 | TGCGCCAGCAGCCAAGAGACAAATAGCGGGGGCGAACGGGAGCAGTACTTC | CASSQETNSGGEREQYF
TRBJ2-5 | TRBV2 | . | TGTGCCAGCAGTCCAGGCGGGGAGACCCAGTACTTC | CASSPGGETQYF
TRBJ1-5 | TRBV7-2 | . | TGTGCCAGCAGCTCCGGGAGCAATCAGCCCCAGCATTTT | CASSSGSNQPQHF
TRBJ2-7 | TRBV18 | TRBD1 | TGTGCCAGCTCACCACCAGGGGCAGGGGGTCGAAACGAGCAGTACTTC | CASSPPGAGGRNEQYF
TRBJ2-7 | TRBV7-9 | . | TGTGCCAGCAGTCCAGCGGTTTACGAGCAGTACTTC | CASSPAVYEQYF
TRBJ2-3 | TRBV2 | . | TGTGCCAGCAGTGGGACAGCGACTAGCACAGATACGCAGTATTTT | CASSGTATSTDTQYF
TRBJ2-1 | TRBV15 | . | TGTGCCACCAGCAGAGCCCGGGGGGCCAACCCCGCGGGTGAGCAGTTCTTC | CATSRARGANPAGEQFF
TRBJ1-2 | TRBV5-1 | TRBD1 | TGCGCCAGCAGCCTCGGAGGGGGCGGGGGCTACACCTTC | CASSLGGGGGYTF
TRBJ1-6 | TRBV13 | . | TGTGCCAGCAGCCTCCGGGGATGGAGTTCCCCCCATTCACCCCTCCACTTT | CASSLRGWSSPHSPLHF
TRBJ1-2 | TRBV6-6 | TRBD1 | TGTGCCAGCACCAAGGGACAGGCGTATGGCTACACCTTC | CASTKGQAYGYTF
TRBJ2-5 | TRBV14 | . | TGTGCCAGCAGCCAAGCGAGGGCAGCACAAGAGACCCAGTACTTC | CASSQARAAQETQYF